The 10 T cell receptor beta chains given below trace back to one sample, sequenced in a study of T cell changes during pregnancy in multiple sclerosis. Assay: immunoSEQ multiplex PCR; the TCRdb copy retains only in-frame clones and omits some. The table lists tens of thousands of clones, 70% to 90% of them singletons. The sequences come from peripheral blood, collected in the first trimester of pregnancy. These TCRs come from a female donor in good health, enrolled as a control in a pregnancy study.

The chain links TRBV2 to TRBJ2-3; perhaps TRBD2 as D (6 bases). The germline CDR1 and CDR2 sequences are SNHLY and FYNNEI. The CDR3 spans 15 residues. V was trimmed by 6 bases and J by 0 bases, leaving 13 bases between them. For the CDR3, the DNA is TGTGCCAGCAGCCTAGCGTGGGTTAGCACAGATACGCAGTATTTT. This sequence encodes CASSLAWVSTDTQYF.

The chain uses TRBV11-3 and TRBJ2-7; 10 nucleotides match TRBD1. Trimming cost V 1 base and J 4 bases; bases outside gene matches: 7. The CDR3 runs 16 residues. Germline V CDR1 and CDR2: SGHNT, YENEEA. CDR3 DNA: TGTGCCAGCAGCTTAGTTATGAGACAGGGGGCTTACGAGCAGTACTTC. This encodes CASSLVMRQGAYEQYF.

The V gene is TRBV25-1, the J gene TRBJ1-3; 7 bases agree with TRBD1. Germline V lookup: CDR1 MGHDK, CDR2 SYGVNS. The CDR3 spans 15 residues. The trim removed 2 bases at V and 2 bases at J, leaving 3 bases unmatched. The CDR3 sequence: CASSEDTGAGNTIYF. Written as DNA, the CDR3 is TGTGCCAGCAGTGAAGATACAGGGGCTGGAAACACCATATATTTT.

J is TRBJ1-5 and V is TRBV4-3; D unresolved. V lost 4 bases to trimming and J lost 0 bases, with 7 bases between them. CDR1 and CDR2 from the germline V gene are LGHNA and YSLEER. CDR3 length: 14 residues. The CDR3 is CASSPAPSNQPQHF. CDR3 nucleotides: TGCGCCAGCAGCCCCGCGCCTAGCAATCAGCCCCAGCATTTT.

This clone was seen a single time. The rearrangement links TRBV2 to TRBJ2-7, with 9 bases identical to TRBD1. Trimming removed 9 bases from V and 3 bases from J; junction bases left unmatched: 6. The CDR3 is 13 residues long. CDR1 is SNHLY and CDR2 is FYNNEI in the germline V gene. CDR3 coding DNA: TGTGCCAGAAACAGGGGGCGCTTCTACGAGCAGTACTTC. Translated, it gives CARNRGRFYEQYF.

The chain combines TRBV25-1 with TRBJ2-2, with D perhaps matching TRBD1 (6 bases). V lost 6 bases and J lost 0, with 11 bases in between. The CDR3 has 15 amino acids. Germline CDR1 and CDR2: MGHDK and SYGVNS. This CDR3 reads CASRAQGSNTGELFF. The CDR3 DNA reads TGTGCCAGCAGGGCGCAGGGGTCGAACACCGGGGAGCTGTTTTTT.

This sequence joins TRBV7-9 and TRBJ1-1; 11 bases are shared with TRBD1. CDR3 size: 15 residues. CDR1 and CDR2 from the germline V gene are SEHNR and FQNEAQ (reference sequence). V dropped 2 bases and J dropped 7; count of bases not matched to a gene: 6. The CDR3 nucleotides are TGTGCCAGCAGCTTACGGGACAGGGGGGGGTATGAAGCTTTCTTT. Protein product: CASSLRDRGGYEAFF.

The chain combines TRBV7-2 with TRBJ2-1; 14 nucleotides match TRBD2. Germline CDR1 and CDR2: SGHTA and FQGNSA. This CDR3 is built from 17 residues. The junction had 8 bases not matched to a gene; V was cut back by 5 bases and J by 5 bases. This chain's CDR3 is CASSRRTSGRSNNEQFF. The CDR3 DNA is TGTGCCAGCAGCCGTCGGACTAGCGGGAGGAGTAACAATGAGCAGTTCTTC.

The gene calls are TRBV4-1 and TRBJ1-1; D is perhaps TRBD1 (6 bases). V was cut by 2 bases and J by 7 bases, with 20 bases left in between. Germline values: CDR1 MGHRA, CDR2 YSYEKL. The CDR3 is made up of 16 amino acids. The CDR3 sequence is CASSQTDRFFILEAFF. CDR3 sequence (DNA): TGCGCCAGCAGCCAAACCGACAGGTTTTTTATTCTTGAAGCTTTCTTT.

This rearrangement joins TRBV5-6 to TRBJ2-1; TRBD2 matches 8 bases. Germline assignment: CDR1 SGHDT and CDR2 YYEEEE. V shed 2 bases and J 5 bases; nucleotides not matched to a gene: 6. CDR3 length equals 15 residues. The CDR3 reads CASSFRAGGHNEQFF. DNA for the CDR3: TGTGCCAGCAGCTTCCGGGCGGGGGGACACAATGAGCAGTTCTTC.